This TCR beta chain originates from a study of T cell clones after liver transplantation. Study-level information: In this trial, immunosuppression withdrawal was attempted within 2 years of liver transplant. Three of eight recipients were HCV-positive; others had non-autoimmune, non-viral indications. Until 12-24 months post-transplant, subjects got standard immunosuppression and no induction.

Points from the study as a whole: The donor-reactive repertoire was only partly measurable in a couple of subjects, lacking donor cells.

Clones were sequenced by immunoSEQ multiplex PCR, and TCRdb holds only the in-frame ones, with some missing. The table lists 20,000 to 25,000 clones, approximately 80% of them singletons. As to this clone: Its antigen is not identified.

J lost 2 bases, V lost 8 bases, and 5 bases had no gene match. This CDR3 comprises 15 residues. Germline V gene sequence: CDR1 MNHEY, CDR2 SMNVEV (reference sequence). The sequencing used CD8+ T cells from blood, collected approximately 52 months after liver transplant. The chain uses TRBV27 and TRBJ2-5, with TRBD2 matching 13 bases. The receptor's source is a human patient who received a liver transplant. Some T cells here may be from the graft donor. As DNA, the CDR3 is TGTGCCAGCTATCCGGGACTAGCGGGGCAAGAGACCCAGTACTTC. Protein sequence: CASYPGLAGQETQYF.